Sequencing of this T cell receptor beta chain was carried out in a study of blood T cell repertoires in COVID-19. Study-level background: Both acute and convalescent COVID-19 samples were obtained from the United States, Italy and Spain. In each case, the material was cDNA or gDNA derived from T cells, B-cell-depleted T cells, or PBMCs.

The CDR3 contains 15 residues. V was clipped by 4 bases and J by 6 bases, with 16 bases between them. CDR1 is SGHRS, CDR2 YFSETQ, per germline. Original processing methods: From reference gene primer amplification, estimates of nucleated cell counts were derived. Using immunoSEQ multiplex PCR, the repertoire was profiled, and TCRdb retains in-frame clones only, with some absent. The DNA was the basis for D and trimming; V, J and clone size are from that table. The data contain fewer than 250,000 clones, approximately 86% of them seen just once; the ten biggest clones take up more than 6%. What was sequenced was peripheral blood. This clonotype was sampled from a woman aged 60-75 years with active or convalescent COVID-19. This rearrangement joins TRBV5-1 to TRBJ2-2, with a possible D match to TRBD2 (5 bases). CDR3 nucleotide sequence: TGCGCCAGCAGCGTCGGCGGAGGCGGTTCCGGGGAGCTGTTTTTT. This gives the protein CASSVGGGGSGELFF.